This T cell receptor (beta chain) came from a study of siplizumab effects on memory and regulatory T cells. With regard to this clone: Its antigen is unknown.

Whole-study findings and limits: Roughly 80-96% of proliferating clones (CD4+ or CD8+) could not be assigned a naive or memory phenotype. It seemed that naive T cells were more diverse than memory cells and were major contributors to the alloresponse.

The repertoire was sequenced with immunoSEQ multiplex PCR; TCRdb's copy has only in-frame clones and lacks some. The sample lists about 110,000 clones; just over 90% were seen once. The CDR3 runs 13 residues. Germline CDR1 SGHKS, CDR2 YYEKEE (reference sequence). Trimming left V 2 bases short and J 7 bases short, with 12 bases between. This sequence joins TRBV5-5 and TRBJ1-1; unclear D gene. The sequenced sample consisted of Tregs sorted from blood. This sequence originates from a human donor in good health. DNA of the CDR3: TGTGCCAGCAGCTTCGGGCAGAGCCTTGAAGCTTTCTTT. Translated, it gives CASSFGQSLEAFF. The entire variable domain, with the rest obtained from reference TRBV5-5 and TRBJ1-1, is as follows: DAGVTQSPTHLIKTRGQQVTLRCSPISGHKSVSWYQQVLGQGPQFIFQYYEKEERGRGNFPDRFSARQFPNYSSELNVNALLLGDSALYLCASSFGQSLEAFFGQGTRLTVV.